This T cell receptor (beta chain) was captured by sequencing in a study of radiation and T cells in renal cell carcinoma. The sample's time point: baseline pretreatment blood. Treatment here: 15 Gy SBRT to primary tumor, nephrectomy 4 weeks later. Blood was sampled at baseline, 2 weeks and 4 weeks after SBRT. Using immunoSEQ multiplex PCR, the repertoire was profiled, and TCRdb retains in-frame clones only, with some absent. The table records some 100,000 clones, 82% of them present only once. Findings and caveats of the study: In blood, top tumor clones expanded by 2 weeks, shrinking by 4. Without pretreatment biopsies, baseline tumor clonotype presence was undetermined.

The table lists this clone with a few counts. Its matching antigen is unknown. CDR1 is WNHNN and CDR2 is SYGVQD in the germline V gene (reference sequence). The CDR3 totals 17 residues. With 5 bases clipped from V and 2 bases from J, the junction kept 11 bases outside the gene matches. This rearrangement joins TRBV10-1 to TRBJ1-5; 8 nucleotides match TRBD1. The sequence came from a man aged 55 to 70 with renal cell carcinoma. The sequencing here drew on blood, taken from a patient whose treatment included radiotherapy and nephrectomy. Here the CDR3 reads CASSLLGQGRGNQPQHF. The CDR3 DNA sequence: TGCGCCAGCAGTCTCCTCGGACAGGGAAGAGGCAATCAGCCCCAGCATTTT.